Sequencing of this T cell receptor beta chain was carried out in a study of PD-1 blockade in classical Hodgkin lymphoma. V shed 4 bases and J shed 3 bases, with 16 bases lying between them. Germline values: CDR1 SGHAT, CDR2 FQNNGV. The CDR3 consists of 15 residues. Patients all relapsed after autologous stem cell transplantation, and there was variation in brentuximab vedotin exposure. Best responses fell into complete response, partial response or progressive disease. Using immunoSEQ multiplex PCR, the repertoire was profiled, and TCRdb retains in-frame clones only, with some absent. The repertoire holds about 97,000 clones, with about 89% as singletons.

The V call is TRBV11-2, the J call TRBJ2-7; TRBD1 is a possible D gene (6 bases). The starting material was peripheral blood mononuclear cells (PBMCs), obtained before the second cycle of nivolumab. The TCR was taken from a human donor with classical Hodgkin lymphoma. Written as DNA, the CDR3 is TGTGCCAGCAGCTCCCTTCAGGGGAGCTTCTACGAGCAGTACTTC. It translates to CASSSLQGSFYEQYF.